These T cell receptor beta chains were read from a single sample in a study of T cell repertoires in cytomegalovirus infection. TCRdb re-analysed the reads in MiXCR, keeping a single row per CDR3 protein. The profile shows 640,000 or so distinct CDR3 sequences, roughly a third of them singletons. For these receptors, no antigen is known. The sample in question was cultured PBMCs, obtained from culture after CMV antigen stimulation. The receptors originated from a human donor in good health (CMV status not recorded). Some clones in this sample may be carry-over from other donors' samples. CDR3s include the opening cysteine and the closing phenylalanine or tryptophan. D genes are given only for firm matches. Clone sizes are given selectively: once, few, many, or a class where the clone is expanded.

v_gene: TRBV12-3/TRBV12-4
abundance: many
d_gene: TRBD2
j_gene: TRBJ2-1
CDR3aa: CASSSGLAANEQFF
CDR3nt: TGTGCCAGCAGCTCCGGGCTAGCGGCCAATGAGCAGTTCTTC

v_gene: TRBV2
abundance: .
d_gene: TRBD1
j_gene: TRBJ1-4
CDR3aa: CASSPRTGGFEKLFF
CDR3nt: TGTGCCAGCAGCCCAAGGACAGGGGGCTTTGAAAAACTGTTTTTT

v_gene: TRBV2
abundance: .
d_gene: .
j_gene: TRBJ2-1
CDR3aa: CASSKTENNEQFF
CDR3nt: TGTGCCAGCAGTAAGACAGAGAACAATGAGCAGTTCTTC

v_gene: TRBV15
abundance: few
d_gene: .
j_gene: TRBJ1-1
CDR3aa: CATSKVRSDGKAFF
CDR3nt: TGTGCCACCAGCAAAGTTAGGTCCGACGGGAAAGCTTTCTTT

v_gene: TRBV7-2
abundance: many
d_gene: .
j_gene: TRBJ1-6
CDR3aa: CASSLYGRSTSPLHF
CDR3nt: TGTGCCAGCAGCTTATATGGGAGGTCGACTTCACCCCTCCACTTT

v_gene: TRBV12-3/TRBV12-4
abundance: .
d_gene: .
j_gene: TRBJ2-6
CDR3aa: CASSSGLTGANVLTF
CDR3nt: TGTGCCAGCAGTTCCGGACTGACTGGGGCCAACGTCCTGACTTTC

v_gene: TRBV28
abundance: .
d_gene: TRBD1
j_gene: TRBJ1-2
CDR3aa: CASSLWTGGLSEDGYTF
CDR3nt: TGTGCCAGCAGTTTATGGACAGGGGGCCTGTCTGAGGATGGCTACACCTTC

v_gene: TRBV28
abundance: once
d_gene: .
j_gene: TRBJ1-1
CDR3aa: CASSLGGAQNTEAFF
CDR3nt: TGTGCCAGCAGTTTGGGGGGGGCCCAGAACACTGAAGCTTTCTTT

v_gene: TRBV7-9
abundance: few
d_gene: .
j_gene: TRBJ2-1
CDR3aa: CASSLPWNEQFF
CDR3nt: TGTGCCAGCAGCTTACCTTGGAATGAGCAGTTCTTC

v_gene: TRBV20-1
abundance: .
d_gene: TRBD1
j_gene: TRBJ1-2
CDR3aa: CSANRDSSSGYTF
CDR3nt: TGCAGTGCAAACCGGGACAGTTCTTCTGGCTACACCTTC

v_gene: TRBV12-3/TRBV12-4
abundance: many
d_gene: .
j_gene: TRBJ2-7
CDR3aa: CASSLTGPTYEQYF
CDR3nt: TGTGCCAGCAGCCTCACGGGACCGACCTACGAGCAGTACTTC

v_gene: TRBV11-2
abundance: .
d_gene: .
j_gene: TRBJ1-1
CDR3aa: CASSLDLMGAFF
CDR3nt: TGTGCCAGCAGCTTAGATCTTATGGGAGCTTTCTTT

v_gene: TRBV6-1
abundance: once
d_gene: TRBD1
j_gene: TRBJ2-7
CDR3aa: CASSEFPPALIGQGDEQYF
CDR3nt: TGTGCCAGCAGTGAATTCCCTCCCGCTCTAATAGGACAGGGGGACGAGCAGTACTTC

v_gene: TRBV10-3
abundance: .
d_gene: TRBD2
j_gene: TRBJ2-1
CDR3aa: CAISFRAAGEVTNEQFF
CDR3nt: TGTGCCATCAGTTTCAGGGCGGCGGGGGAGGTTACCAATGAGCAGTTCTTC

v_gene: TRBV11-2
abundance: few
d_gene: .
j_gene: TRBJ2-5
CDR3aa: CASSPRRVGGETQYF
CDR3nt: TGTGCCAGCAGCCCCCGTCGCGTGGGAGGAGAGACCCAGTACTTC

v_gene: TRBV18
abundance: few
d_gene: TRBD1
j_gene: TRBJ1-5
CDR3aa: CASSPTGTANQPQHF
CDR3nt: TGTGCCAGCTCACCAACCGGGACAGCGAATCAGCCCCAGCATTTT

v_gene: TRBV5-4
abundance: .
d_gene: .
j_gene: TRBJ2-1
CDR3aa: CASSLSAGTYNEQFF
CDR3nt: TGTGCCAGCAGCTTGTCAGCGGGCACCTACAATGAGCAGTTCTTC

v_gene: TRBV2
abundance: few
d_gene: .
j_gene: TRBJ1-6
CDR3aa: CASIRAVQGSPLHF
CDR3nt: TGTGCCAGCATTAGGGCAGTTCAAGGCTCACCCCTCCACTTT

v_gene: TRBV10-3
abundance: .
d_gene: .
j_gene: TRBJ2-5
CDR3aa: CAISSKQGRSETQYF
CDR3nt: TGTGCCATCAGTAGCAAACAGGGGAGGTCGGAGACCCAGTACTTC

v_gene: TRBV11-2
abundance: few
d_gene: .
j_gene: TRBJ1-6
CDR3aa: CASSAYRGGGSNSPLHF
CDR3nt: TGTGCCAGCAGCGCCTACCGCGGAGGGGGTAGTAATTCACCCCTCCACTTT

v_gene: TRBV10-3
abundance: .
d_gene: .
j_gene: TRBJ2-5
CDR3aa: CAISHRGGKETQYF
CDR3nt: TGTGCCATCAGTCATAGGGGGGGTAAAGAGACCCAGTACTTC

v_gene: TRBV13
abundance: .
d_gene: .
j_gene: TRBJ2-2
CDR3aa: CASSWSSGNTGELFF
CDR3nt: TGTGCCAGCAGCTGGAGCAGCGGGAACACCGGGGAGCTGTTTTTT

v_gene: TRBV27
abundance: many
d_gene: .
j_gene: TRBJ1-2
CDR3aa: CASSLDGFNYGYTF
CDR3nt: TGTGCCAGCAGTCTAGACGGGTTTAACTATGGCTACACCTTC

v_gene: TRBV19
abundance: .
d_gene: TRBD2
j_gene: TRBJ2-1
CDR3aa: CASSPFPTSGIYNEQFF
CDR3nt: TGTGCCAGTAGCCCCTTCCCCACCAGCGGGATCTACAATGAGCAGTTCTTC

v_gene: TRBV28
abundance: .
d_gene: TRBD1
j_gene: TRBJ1-6
CDR3aa: CASSYGTGGSDNSPLHF
CDR3nt: TGTGCCAGCAGTTATGGGACAGGAGGGTCGGATAATTCACCCCTCCACTTT

v_gene: TRBV7-2
abundance: .
d_gene: .
j_gene: TRBJ2-7
CDR3aa: CASSPGGTVSSYEQYF
CDR3nt: TGTGCCAGCAGCCCTGGGGGGACGGTGAGCTCCTACGAGCAGTACTTC

v_gene: TRBV2
abundance: few
d_gene: .
j_gene: TRBJ1-1
CDR3aa: CASRPGVMNTEAFF
CDR3nt: TGTGCCAGCAGACCGGGGGTGATGAACACTGAAGCTTTCTTT

v_gene: TRBV5-3
abundance: .
d_gene: .
j_gene: TRBJ2-3
CDR3aa: CASSSWDRNADTQYF
CDR3nt: TGTGCCAGCAGCAGCTGGGACCGGAACGCAGATACGCAGTATTTT

v_gene: TRBV7-9
abundance: few
d_gene: .
j_gene: TRBJ1-5
CDR3aa: CASSLVHPGYNQPQHF
CDR3nt: TGTGCCAGCAGCTTAGTGCACCCAGGGTACAATCAGCCCCAGCATTTT

v_gene: TRBV2
abundance: once
d_gene: .
j_gene: TRBJ1-3
CDR3aa: CASSGGPAMGNTIYF
CDR3nt: TGTGCCAGCAGTGGGGGTCCGGCAATGGGGAACACCATATATTTT

v_gene: TRBV4-1
abundance: few
d_gene: .
j_gene: TRBJ1-5
CDR3aa: CASSPGPQNQPQHF
CDR3nt: TGCGCCAGCAGCCCGGGGCCTCAGAATCAGCCCCAGCATTTT

v_gene: TRBV6-8
abundance: .
d_gene: TRBD1
j_gene: TRBJ2-3
CDR3aa: CASSTQGDRSTDTQYF
CDR3nt: TGTGCCAGCAGTACCCAGGGGGACAGGAGCACAGATACGCAGTATTTT

v_gene: TRBV7-2
abundance: many
d_gene: .
j_gene: TRBJ2-3
CDR3aa: CASSLVGSGSDTQYF
CDR3nt: TGTGCCAGCAGCTTAGTCGGGAGCGGCTCAGATACGCAGTATTTT

v_gene: TRBV15
abundance: .
d_gene: TRBD2
j_gene: TRBJ2-1
CDR3aa: CATSRTLAGVTGEQFF
CDR3nt: TGTGCCACCAGCAGAACCTTAGCGGGGGTTACGGGTGAGCAGTTCTTC

v_gene: TRBV7-6
abundance: few
d_gene: TRBD2
j_gene: TRBJ2-2
CDR3aa: CASSLGSGSNTGELFF
CDR3nt: TGTGCCAGCAGCTTGGGTAGCGGGTCGAACACCGGGGAGCTGTTTTTT

v_gene: TRBV5-4
abundance: .
d_gene: TRBD2
j_gene: TRBJ2-3
CDR3aa: CASSLPSGDTQYF
CDR3nt: TGTGCCAGCAGCTTGCCTAGCGGCGATACGCAGTATTTT

v_gene: TRBV7-2
abundance: many
d_gene: .
j_gene: TRBJ2-3
CDR3aa: CASSLSSPRTDTQYF
CDR3nt: TGTGCCAGCAGCTTATCATCCCCCCGCACAGATACGCAGTATTTT

v_gene: TRBV4-1
abundance: .
d_gene: .
j_gene: TRBJ2-2
CDR3aa: CASSQDRGCGELFF
CDR3nt: TGTGCCAGCAGCCAAGATCGGGGGTGCGGGGAGCTGTTTTTT

v_gene: TRBV7-8
abundance: .
d_gene: .
j_gene: TRBJ2-1
CDR3aa: CASSSRVGPYNEQFF
CDR3nt: TGTGCCAGCAGCTCCCGAGTGGGTCCCTACAATGAGCAGTTCTTC

v_gene: TRBV6-6
abundance: .
d_gene: .
j_gene: TRBJ2-1
CDR3aa: CASTNLHSGDDEQFF
CDR3nt: TGTGCCAGCACCAACCTACATTCCGGGGACGATGAGCAGTTCTTC

v_gene: TRBV7-6
abundance: few
d_gene: .
j_gene: TRBJ1-4
CDR3aa: CASSLDGKLFF
CDR3nt: TGTGCCAGCAGCTTAGACGGAAAACTGTTTTTT

v_gene: TRBV6-2/TRBV6-3
abundance: few
d_gene: .
j_gene: TRBJ1-5
CDR3aa: CASSYRAMTDSYSNQPQHF
CDR3nt: TGTGCCAGCAGTTACCGGGCTATGACCGACTCTTATAGCAATCAGCCCCAGCATTTT

v_gene: TRBV7-2
abundance: few
d_gene: TRBD1
j_gene: TRBJ1-5
CDR3aa: CASSLEGTGNQPQHF
CDR3nt: TGTGCCAGCAGCTTAGAAGGGACAGGAAATCAGCCCCAGCATTTT

v_gene: TRBV9
abundance: .
d_gene: .
j_gene: TRBJ2-1
CDR3aa: CASSLSTTNNEQFF
CDR3nt: TGTGCCAGCAGCTTAAGCACCACAAACAATGAGCAGTTCTTC

v_gene: TRBV12-5
abundance: .
d_gene: .
j_gene: TRBJ1-2
CDR3aa: CASGLVLGDYTF
CDR3nt: TGTGCTAGTGGTTTGGTACTGGGAGACTACACCTTC

v_gene: TRBV6-1
abundance: few
d_gene: TRBD1
j_gene: TRBJ1-4
CDR3aa: CASSAQRTGRYEKLFF
CDR3nt: TGTGCCAGCAGCGCCCAGAGGACAGGGCGGTATGAAAAACTGTTTTTT

v_gene: TRBV5-4
abundance: once
d_gene: .
j_gene: TRBJ1-2
CDR3aa: CASSLAASQYYGYTF
CDR3nt: TGTGCCAGCAGCTTGGCCGCAAGTCAGTACTATGGCTACACCTTC

v_gene: TRBV7-8
abundance: few
d_gene: .
j_gene: TRBJ2-3
CDR3aa: CASSLAGLRRGSTDTQYF
CDR3nt: TGTGCCAGCAGCTTAGCGGGCCTTCGTCGGGGTAGCACAGATACGCAGTATTTT

v_gene: TRBV2
abundance: .
d_gene: TRBD1
j_gene: TRBJ1-4
CDR3aa: CASSRDRVDEKLFF
CDR3nt: TGTGCCAGCAGCCGGGACAGGGTCGATGAAAAACTGTTTTTT

v_gene: TRBV6-5
abundance: .
d_gene: .
j_gene: TRBJ1-1
CDR3aa: CASSYLRDTEAFF
CDR3nt: TGTGCCAGCAGTTACCTGAGGGACACTGAAGCTTTCTTT

v_gene: TRBV12-5
abundance: many
d_gene: .
j_gene: TRBJ2-1
CDR3aa: CASGSYNEQFF
CDR3nt: TGTGCCAGCGGATCCTACAATGAGCAGTTCTTC

v_gene: TRBV12-3/TRBV12-4
abundance: few
d_gene: TRBD2
j_gene: TRBJ2-4
CDR3aa: CASSLTSGRARAKNIQYF
CDR3nt: TGTGCCAGCAGTTTAACTAGCGGGAGGGCCCGAGCCAAAAACATTCAGTACTTC

v_gene: TRBV7-9
abundance: many
d_gene: TRBD1
j_gene: TRBJ2-7
CDR3aa: CASSGGTTYEQYF
CDR3nt: TGTGCCAGCTCAGGGGGCACGACCTACGAGCAGTACTTC

v_gene: TRBV4-1
abundance: few
d_gene: .
j_gene: TRBJ2-1
CDR3aa: CASSPFLRAPEQFF
CDR3nt: TGCGCCAGCAGCCCTTTCCTCAGGGCCCCTGAGCAGTTCTTC

v_gene: TRBV6-2/TRBV6-3
abundance: .
d_gene: .
j_gene: TRBJ1-5
CDR3aa: CASNMDRYQPQHF
CDR3nt: TGTGCCAGCAACATGGACCGATATCAGCCCCAGCATTTT

v_gene: TRBV5-1
abundance: few
d_gene: .
j_gene: TRBJ2-3
CDR3aa: CASSLAPTEDTQYF
CDR3nt: TGCGCCAGCAGCTTGGCGCCTACCGAAGATACGCAGTATTTT

v_gene: TRBV6-2/TRBV6-3
abundance: .
d_gene: TRBD2
j_gene: TRBJ2-1
CDR3aa: CASSRLAGVEQFF
CDR3nt: TGTGCCAGCAGCAGACTAGCGGGGGTCGAGCAGTTCTTC

v_gene: TRBV5-4
abundance: .
d_gene: .
j_gene: TRBJ2-3
CDR3aa: CASSGRPERTDTQYF
CDR3nt: TGTGCCAGCAGCGGCCGCCCGGAGCGCACAGATACGCAGTATTTT

v_gene: TRBV7-9
abundance: many
d_gene: TRBD2
j_gene: TRBJ2-3
CDR3aa: CASSSRTSGSTDTQYF
CDR3nt: TGTGCCAGCAGCTCGAGGACTAGCGGGAGCACAGATACGCAGTATTTT